These 22 T cell receptor beta chains share one sample of origin, sequenced in a study of circulating CD8 cells and anti-PD-1 response in melanoma. Live CD3+CD8+TCRalphabeta+ cells were sorted into four subsets by PD-1 and/or TIGIT. TCR libraries were prepared from 15 ng of total RNA with the QIAseq Immune Repertoire TCR panel. Via MiXCR, TCRdb re-called the reads, giving one row per CDR3 protein. The sample includes hundreds of distinct CDR3 sequences, approximately 9% seen only once; the top ten take under 70%. Sample: CD8+ T cells from PBMCs, taken at baseline or after one month of anti-PD-1 therapy (not recorded which). These receptors were obtained from a human donor with melanoma.

This clonotype qualifies as medium-sized (0.01 to 0.1%). This rearrangement joins TRBV19 to TRBJ2-7, with 7 bases that match TRBD1. Trimming took 6 bases from V and 1 from J; bases not matched to a gene: 9. This CDR3 region has 15 residues. Germline V gives CDR1 LNHDA, CDR2 SQIVND (reference sequence). The CDR3, as DNA: TGTGCCAGTAGGGCAACGACAGGGTTTTCCTACGAGCAGTACTTC. This gives the protein CASRATTGFSYEQYF.

This clonotype ranks as medium-sized. The rearrangement uses TRBV20-1 and TRBJ1-2, with 8 bases fitting TRBD1. V shed 3 bases and J 4 bases; nucleotides not matched to a gene: 10. This CDR3 contains 15 residues. CDR1 is DFQATT, CDR2 SNEGSKA, per germline (reference sequence). The CDR3 loop reads CSAREQGALPYGYTF. The CDR3 DNA reads TGCAGTGCTAGGGAGCAGGGGGCTCTCCCCTATGGCTACACCTTC.

A word on this clonotype: Being one base from a much bigger clone, this may be a read error. The chain has TRBV6-5 and TRBJ2-7; 8 positions match TRBD2. Germline assignment: CDR1 MNHEY and CDR2 SVGAGI. V lost 10 bases, J lost 2 bases, and 10 bases stayed unmatched. The CDR3 runs to 14 residues. The DNA for the CDR3 is TGTGCCACCACCATGGGACTAGGGGCCTACGAGCAGTACTTC. Translated: CATTMGLGAYEQYF.

The chain has TRBV7-3 and TRBJ2-7; no clear D gene. Germline V gene sequence: CDR1 SGHTA, CDR2 FQGTGA. Trimming pared 2 bases from V and 5 bases from J, leaving 10 bases between. The CDR3 consists of 13 residues. The CDR3 DNA sequence: TGTGCCAGCAGCTTAGGGCCAGTAGACGAGCAGTACTTC. As protein: CASSLGPVDEQYF. Supplemented by reference TRBV7-3 and TRBJ2-7, the full variable domain reads GAGVSQTPSNKVTEKGKYVELRCDPISGHTALYWYRQSLGQGPEFLIYFQGTGAADDSGLPNDRFFAVRPEGSVSTLKIQRTERGDSAVYLCASSLGPVDEQYFGPGTRLTVT.

This rearrangement joins TRBV6-5 to TRBJ2-3; TRBD2 matches at 15 bases. V lost 5 bases, J lost 3 bases, and 3 bases stayed unmatched. The CDR3 spans 16 residues. Germline CDR1 MNHEY, CDR2 SVGAGI. The CDR3 here is CASSDGLAGGTDTQYF. The CDR3 DNA reads TGTGCCAGCAGTGACGGACTAGCGGGGGGGACAGATACGCAGTATTTT.

In this sample, this clonotype is medium-sized. The V and J genes are TRBV9 and TRBJ2-1, with D perhaps being TRBD1 or TRBD2 (6 bases each). This CDR3 is 15 amino acids long. Per the germline V gene, CDR1 is SGDLS and CDR2 is YYNGEE. V lost 1 base to trimming and J lost 8 bases, with 16 bases between them. As DNA, the CDR3 is TGTGCCAGCAGCGTATGGGGGGCCCTTGGGGATGAGCAGTTCTTC. Protein sequence: CASSVWGALGDEQFF.

By its share, this clonotype is medium-sized (0.01 to 0.1%). J is TRBJ2-3 and V is TRBV19, with 16 bases fitting TRBD2. Looked up from germline, CDR1 is LNHDA and CDR2 is SQIVND (reference sequence). The CDR3 runs to 17 residues. V shed 4 bases and J 4 bases; nucleotides not matched to a gene: 5. DNA for the CDR3: TGTGCCAGTAGTAACCCTGGGACTAGCGGGGGGGCAGATACGCAGTATTTT. It codes for CASSNPGTSGGADTQYF.

In this sample, this clonotype is medium-sized. The chain couples TRBV27 to TRBJ2-3; D ambiguous. The CDR3 is made up of 13 amino acids. The V end lost 4 bases, the J end lost 4 bases, and 9 bases lay between the germline ends. Germline CDR1 reads MNHEY; CDR2 reads SMNVEV (reference sequence). CDR3 residues: CASSYEFSDTQYF. The CDR3 DNA reads as TGTGCCAGCAGTTACGAATTCTCAGATACGCAGTATTTT.

This clonotype was counted only a few times. The chain employs TRBV6-2 or TRBV6-3 and TRBJ2-7, with a weak D call TRBD2 (5 bases). CDR3 length: 13 amino acids. Germline CDR1 reads MNHEY; CDR2 reads SVGEGT. Trimming pared 5 bases from V and 0 bases from J, leaving 8 bases between. In DNA, the CDR3 is TGTGCCAGCAGTCCCGGGAACTCCTACGAGCAGTACTTC. This translates into CASSPGNSYEQYF.

In this sample, this clonotype is medium-sized. The chain recombines TRBV19 with TRBJ2-3, with 11 bases identical to TRBD2. V dropped 5 bases and J dropped 6; count of bases not matched to a gene: 7. The CDR3 runs 15 residues. In germline, CDR1 is LNHDA, CDR2 SQIVND (reference sequence). CDR3 sequence (DNA): TGTGCCAGTAGTCCTACTAGCGGGGGAGTGGATACGCAGTATTTT. Its protein product is CASSPTSGGVDTQYF.

As for this clonotype: A single base separates this from a much larger clone, so it may be a read error. The chain combines TRBV11-3 with TRBJ1-1, with D perhaps TRBD1 (5 bases). From germline, CDR1 is SGHNT and CDR2 YENEEA. The length of the CDR3 is 12 residues. As DNA, the CDR3 is TGTGCCAGCAGCTTCCGAGGGACTGAAACTTTCTTT. Residues: CASSFRGTETFF.

To note about this clonotype: Likely a read error: the CDR3 ends without its conserved phenylalanine or tryptophan. The chain carries TRBV27 and TRBJ1-5, with D uncertain. Germline CDR1 MNHEY, CDR2 SMNVEV (reference sequence). Deletions cut 5 bases from V and 4 bases from J, with 6 bases between. This CDR3 region has 12 residues. The DNA of the CDR3 is TGTGCCAGCAGTCCGGGAAATCAGCCCCAGCATCTT. Its translation: CASSPGNQPQHL.

Sample share makes this clonotype medium-sized. This chain uses TRBV2 with TRBJ2-5; TRBD2 matches at 11 bases. V shed 4 bases and J 5 bases; nucleotides not matched to a gene: 6. There are 15 residues in the CDR3. The germline CDR1 and CDR2 sequences are SNHLY and FYNNEI. The CDR3 region is CASSGLAGGLETQYF. The CDR3 nucleotides read TGTGCCAGCAGTGGATTAGCGGGGGGGCTGGAGACCCAGTACTTC.

This clonotype is termed large. The J gene is TRBJ2-5, the V gene TRBV7-2; tentatively, D is TRBD1 or TRBD2 (6 bases each). Per the germline V gene, CDR1 is SGHTA and CDR2 is FQGNSA. The V gene lost 5 bases and the J gene lost 3 bases, with 13 bases spanning the gap. The CDR3 is 14 residues long. The CDR3 DNA sequence: TGTGCCAGCAGCCGATGGGGGGCGAAAGAGACCCAGTACTTC. As protein: CASSRWGAKETQYF.

As DNA, the CDR3 is TGCGCCAGCAGCTTGACCCGGACAGGGCAAGAGACCCAGTACTTC. Amino acid sequence: CASSLTRTGQETQYF. The chain is built from TRBV5-1 and TRBJ2-5; the match to TRBD1 covers 8 bases. The CDR3 is 15 residues long. Germline V gene sequence: CDR1 SGHRS, CDR2 YFSETQ. V shed 1 base and J 2 bases; nucleotides not matched to a gene: 4.

About this clonotype: A much larger clone is a single base away; this may be a read error. The CDR3 does not end in the conserved phenylalanine or tryptophan, so this is likely a read error. The chain carries TRBV6-4 and TRBJ1-1; TRBD1 aligns across 7 bases. The CDR3 is 14 residues long. V gave up 5 bases and J gave up 1 base; unmatched junction bases: 4. CDR1 and CDR2 (germline): MRHNA, SNTAGT. The CDR3, as DNA: TGTGCCAGCAGTCCAAAGGGGGCGAACACTGAAGCTTTCTAT. Its protein is CASSPKGANTEAFY.

A few counts support this clonotype. The chain uses TRBV5-4 and TRBJ2-1; D is undetermined. V lost 0 bases and J 3 bases, leaving 7 bases between the germline ends. This CDR3 comprises 14 residues. Germline loops: CDR1 SGHNT, CDR2 YYREEE (reference sequence). Here the CDR3 DNA reads TGTGCCAGCAGCTTGGCTCCAAGCTACAATGAGCAGTTCTTC. Amino acids: CASSLAPSYNEQFF.

This clonotype is classed as medium-sized. This rearrangement joins TRBV5-4 to TRBJ2-5; D is tentatively TRBD1 or TRBD2 (5 bases each). V was cut by 5 bases and J by 0 bases, with 11 bases left in between. In germline, CDR1 is SGHNT, CDR2 YYREEE (reference sequence). The CDR3 consists of 14 residues. CDR3 sequence: CASRAWGYQETQYF. The DNA for the CDR3 is TGTGCCAGCAGGGCGTGGGGGTACCAAGAGACCCAGTACTTC.

This clonotype is large within its sample. This chain links TRBV6-2 or TRBV6-3 with TRBJ1-1; D is unclear. This CDR3 is 11 amino acids long. Trimming left V 6 bases short and J 1 base short, with 3 bases between. Germline values: CDR1 MNHEY, CDR2 SVGEGT. CDR3 sequence (DNA): TGTGCCAGCAGGGCGAACACTGAAGCTTTCTTT. It codes for CASRANTEAFF.

This clonotype was seen a few times. This chain's CDR3 is CASSLDLLRGTDTQYF. The DNA for the CDR3 is TGTGCCAGCAGCTTAGATCTGTTAAGAGGGACAGATACGCAGTATTTT. This chain links TRBV11-2 with TRBJ2-3, with D possibly matching TRBD2 (5 bases). V lost 0 bases and J 3 bases, leaving 13 bases between the germline ends. Germline CDR1 reads SGHAT; CDR2 reads FQNNGV. This CDR3 contains 16 residues.

V and J are TRBV3-1 and TRBJ2-1; D is unresolved. The CDR3 totals 13 residues. The germline V gene has CDR1 LGHDT and CDR2 YNNKEL (reference sequence). Deletions cut 3 bases from V and 5 bases from J, with 8 bases between. The CDR3 nucleotides are TGTGCCAGCAGCCACCCACGGAACAATGAGCAGTTCTTC. Its protein is CASSHPRNNEQFF.

This clonotype is judged medium-sized (0.01 to 0.1%). The chain joins TRBV29-1 to TRBJ1-2, with D uncertain. Germline V lookup: CDR1 SQVTM, CDR2 ANQGSEA. This CDR3 contains 15 residues. Trimming removed 2 bases from V and 3 bases from J, with 16 bases in between. For the CDR3, the DNA is TGCAGCGTTGAATTTCCGGGATTCGGAGACTATGGCTACACCTTC. This gives the protein CSVEFPGFGDYGYTF.